The entry below describes one TCR beta chain. Its antigen remains unknown. The repertoire was sequenced with immunoSEQ multiplex PCR; TCRdb's copy has only in-frame clones and lacks some. The sample includes around 120,000 clones, 85% to 90% of them seen just once. The CDR3 sequence is 16 residues long. J was trimmed by 2 bases and V by 5 bases; bases with no gene match: 10. Germline assignment: CDR1 SGHAT and CDR2 FQNNGV. This record belongs to a study of T cell responses to AZD1222 COVID-19 vaccine. Study-wide points: Vaccine-associated CD4 TCRs spanned spike, dominant at 160-218 and 743-854.

The TCR was taken from an adult in good health. The chain has TRBV11-2 and TRBJ2-7; 9 bases are a match to TRBD1. This sample comprised peripheral blood, obtained on day 0 of AZD1222 vaccination. In DNA form, the CDR3 reads TGTGCCAGCAGCGGCCGAACAAGGGACAGGGCCTACGAGCAGTACTTC. The encoded protein is CASSGRTRDRAYEQYF.